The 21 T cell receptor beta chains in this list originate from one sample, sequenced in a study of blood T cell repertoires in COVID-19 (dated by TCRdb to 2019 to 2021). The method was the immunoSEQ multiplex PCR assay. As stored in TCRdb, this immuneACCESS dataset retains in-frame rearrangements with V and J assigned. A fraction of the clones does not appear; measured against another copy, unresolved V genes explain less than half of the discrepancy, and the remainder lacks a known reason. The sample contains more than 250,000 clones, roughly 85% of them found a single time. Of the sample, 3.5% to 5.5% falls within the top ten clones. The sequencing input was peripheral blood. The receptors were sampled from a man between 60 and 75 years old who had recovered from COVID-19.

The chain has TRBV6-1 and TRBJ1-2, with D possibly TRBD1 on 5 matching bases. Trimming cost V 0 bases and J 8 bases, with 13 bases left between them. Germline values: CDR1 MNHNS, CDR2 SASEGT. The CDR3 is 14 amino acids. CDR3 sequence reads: CASSEAGGSRGYTF. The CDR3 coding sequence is TGTGCCAGCAGTGAAGCCGGGGGGTCTCGGGGCTACACCTTC.

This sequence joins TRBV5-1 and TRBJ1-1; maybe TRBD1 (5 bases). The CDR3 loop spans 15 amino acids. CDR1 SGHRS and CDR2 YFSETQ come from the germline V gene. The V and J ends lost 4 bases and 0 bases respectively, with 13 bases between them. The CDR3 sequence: CASSQTSTVNTEAFF. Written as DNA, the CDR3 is TGCGCCAGCAGCCAAACCTCGACAGTGAACACTGAAGCTTTCTTT.

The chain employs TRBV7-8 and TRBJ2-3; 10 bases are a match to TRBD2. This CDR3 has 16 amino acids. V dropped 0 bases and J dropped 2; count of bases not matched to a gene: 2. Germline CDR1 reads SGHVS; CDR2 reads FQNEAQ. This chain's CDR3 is CASSLALAGPTDTQYF. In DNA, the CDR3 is TGTGCCAGCAGCTTAGCACTAGCGGGACCCACAGATACGCAGTATTTT.

CDR3 region: CASSLGAQGNQPQHF. Written as DNA, the CDR3 is TGTGCCAGCAGCTTAGGCGCGCAGGGCAATCAGCCCCAGCATTTT. The V and J genes are TRBV7-8 and TRBJ1-5; D is uncertain. CDR3 length: 15 amino acids. Germline V gene data show CDR1 as SGHVS and CDR2 as FQNEAQ. V lost 1 base, J lost 2 bases, and 9 bases lay in between.

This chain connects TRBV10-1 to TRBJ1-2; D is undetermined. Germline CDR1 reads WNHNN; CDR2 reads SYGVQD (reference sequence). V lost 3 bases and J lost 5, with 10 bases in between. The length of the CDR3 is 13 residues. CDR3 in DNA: TGCGCCAGCAGTGAACATAGCCCGTATGGCTACACCTTC. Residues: CASSEHSPYGYTF.

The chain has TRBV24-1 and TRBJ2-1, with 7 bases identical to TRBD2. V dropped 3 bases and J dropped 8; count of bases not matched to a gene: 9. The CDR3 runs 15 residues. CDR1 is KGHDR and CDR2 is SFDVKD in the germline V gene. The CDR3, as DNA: TGTGCCACCAGTGATCTGACTAGCCCCCCCCATGAGCAGTTCTTC. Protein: CATSDLTSPPHEQFF.

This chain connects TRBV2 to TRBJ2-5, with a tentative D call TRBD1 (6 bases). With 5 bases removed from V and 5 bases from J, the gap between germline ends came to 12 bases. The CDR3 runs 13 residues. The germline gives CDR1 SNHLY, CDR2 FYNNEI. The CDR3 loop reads CASSSGERETQYF. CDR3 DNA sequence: TGTGCCAGCAGTTCAGGGGAACGGGAGACCCAGTACTTC.

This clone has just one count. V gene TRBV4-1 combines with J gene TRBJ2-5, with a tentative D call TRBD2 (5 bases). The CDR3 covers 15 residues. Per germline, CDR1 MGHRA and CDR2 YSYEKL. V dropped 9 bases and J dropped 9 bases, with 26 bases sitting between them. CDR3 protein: CASNPIEGRSGAQYF. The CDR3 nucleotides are TGCGCCAGTAATCCTATTGAGGGCAGGTCGGGTGCCCAGTACTTC.

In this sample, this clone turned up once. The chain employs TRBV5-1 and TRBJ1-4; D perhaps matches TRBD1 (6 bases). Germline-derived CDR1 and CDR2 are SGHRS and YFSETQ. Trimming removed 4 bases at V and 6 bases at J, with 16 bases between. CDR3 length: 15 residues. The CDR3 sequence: CASSPGGQGYEKLFF. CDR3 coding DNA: TGCGCCAGCAGCCCGGGGGGGCAGGGTTATGAAAAACTGTTTTTT.

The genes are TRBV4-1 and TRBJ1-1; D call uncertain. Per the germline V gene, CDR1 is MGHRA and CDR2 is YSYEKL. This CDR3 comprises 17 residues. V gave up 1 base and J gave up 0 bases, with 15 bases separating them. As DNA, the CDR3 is TGCGCCAGCAGCCAAGGCGACCCGACACTTTTGAACACTGAAGCTTTCTTT. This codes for CASSQGDPTLLNTEAFF.

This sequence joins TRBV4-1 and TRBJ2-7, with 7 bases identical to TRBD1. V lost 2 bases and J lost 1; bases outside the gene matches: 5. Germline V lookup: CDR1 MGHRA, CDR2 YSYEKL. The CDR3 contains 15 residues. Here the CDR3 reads CASSQWDSASYEQYF. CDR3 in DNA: TGCGCCAGCAGCCAATGGGACAGCGCGTCCTACGAGCAGTACTTC.

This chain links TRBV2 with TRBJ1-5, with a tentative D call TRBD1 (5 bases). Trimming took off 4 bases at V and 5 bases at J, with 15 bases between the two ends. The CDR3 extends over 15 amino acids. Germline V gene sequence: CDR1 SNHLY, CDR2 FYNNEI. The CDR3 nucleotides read TGTGCCAGCAGTGCCCTAGGGGCGGGGGATCAGCCCCAGCATTTT. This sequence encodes CASSALGAGDQPQHF.

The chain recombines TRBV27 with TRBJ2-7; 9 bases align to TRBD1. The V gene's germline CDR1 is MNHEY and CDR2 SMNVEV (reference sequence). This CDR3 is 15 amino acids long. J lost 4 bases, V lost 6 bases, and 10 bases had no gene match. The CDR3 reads CASRNGQGLPYEQYF. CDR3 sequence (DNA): TGTGCCAGCAGGAACGGACAGGGGCTTCCATACGAGCAGTACTTC.

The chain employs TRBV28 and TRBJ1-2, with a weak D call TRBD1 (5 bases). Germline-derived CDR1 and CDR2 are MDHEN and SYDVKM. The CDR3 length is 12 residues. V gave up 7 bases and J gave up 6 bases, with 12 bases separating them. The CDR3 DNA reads TGTGCCAGCACCCTGGGGGGGAATGGCTACACCTTC. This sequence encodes CASTLGGNGYTF.

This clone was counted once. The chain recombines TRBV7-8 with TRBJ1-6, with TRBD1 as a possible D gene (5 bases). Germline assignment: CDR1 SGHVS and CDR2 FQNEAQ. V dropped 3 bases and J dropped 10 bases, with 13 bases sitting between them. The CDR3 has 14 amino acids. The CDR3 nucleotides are TGTGCCAGCAGCTTGGAGATAGGGGCCTCACCCCTCCACTTT. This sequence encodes CASSLEIGASPLHF.

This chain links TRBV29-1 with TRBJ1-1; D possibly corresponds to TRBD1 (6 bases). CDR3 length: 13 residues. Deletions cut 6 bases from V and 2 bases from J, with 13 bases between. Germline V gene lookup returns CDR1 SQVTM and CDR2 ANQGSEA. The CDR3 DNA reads TGCAGCGTGCAAACGACAGGAAACACTGAAGCTTTCTTT. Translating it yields CSVQTTGNTEAFF.

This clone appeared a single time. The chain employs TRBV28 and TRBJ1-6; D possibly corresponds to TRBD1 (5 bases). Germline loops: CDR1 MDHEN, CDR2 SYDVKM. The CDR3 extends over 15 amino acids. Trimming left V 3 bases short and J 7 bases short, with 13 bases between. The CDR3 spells CASSLLQDGNSPLHF. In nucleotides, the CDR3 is TGTGCCAGCAGTTTGTTACAGGACGGAAATTCACCCCTCCACTTT.

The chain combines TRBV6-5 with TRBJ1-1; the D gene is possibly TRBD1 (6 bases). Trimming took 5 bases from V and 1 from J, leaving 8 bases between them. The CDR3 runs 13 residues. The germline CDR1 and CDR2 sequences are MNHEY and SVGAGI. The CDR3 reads CASSLRGNTEAFF. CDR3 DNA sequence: TGTGCCAGCAGTCTCAGGGGGAACACTGAAGCTTTCTTT.

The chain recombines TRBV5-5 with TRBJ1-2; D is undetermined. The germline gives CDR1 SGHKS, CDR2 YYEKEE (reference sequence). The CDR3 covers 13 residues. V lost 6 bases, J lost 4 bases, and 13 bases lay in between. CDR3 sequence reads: CASTYSGIYGYTF. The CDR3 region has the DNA TGTGCCAGCACCTACTCCGGTATCTATGGCTACACCTTC.

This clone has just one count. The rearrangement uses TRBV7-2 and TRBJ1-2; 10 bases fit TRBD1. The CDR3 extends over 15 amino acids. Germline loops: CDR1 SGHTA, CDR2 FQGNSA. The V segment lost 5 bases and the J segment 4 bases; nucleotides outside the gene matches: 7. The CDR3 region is CASSVGQGPGYGYTF. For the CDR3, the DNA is TGTGCCAGCAGCGTGGGACAGGGGCCGGGCTATGGCTACACCTTC.

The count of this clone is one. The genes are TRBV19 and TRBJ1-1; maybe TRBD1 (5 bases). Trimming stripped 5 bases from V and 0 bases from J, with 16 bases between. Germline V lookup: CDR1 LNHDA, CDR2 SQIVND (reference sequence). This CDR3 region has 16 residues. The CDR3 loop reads CASSSGGRGLNTEAFF. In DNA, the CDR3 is TGTGCCAGTAGTTCCGGCGGGAGGGGCCTGAACACTGAAGCTTTCTTT.